Shown below are 27 T cell receptor beta chains from a single sample sequenced in a study of shared clonotypes between healthy human individuals. Sequencing used immunoSEQ multiplex PCR; TCRdb keeps in-frame clones, though not all of them. The sample includes 400,000 to 550,000 clones, roughly 85% seen only once; the top ten take 9.5% to 15%. The sample was PBMCs. The receptors derive from a woman aged 35 to 49 in good health. Some clones in this sample may be carry-over from other donors' samples.

The chain recombines TRBV5-4 with TRBJ2-5, with TRBD2 matching 8 bases. Germline values: CDR1 SGHNT, CDR2 YYREEE (reference sequence). This CDR3 has 15 residues. The V and J ends lost 2 bases and 0 bases, in that order; junction bases with no gene match: 3. The CDR3 protein is CASSFRLANQETQYF. The CDR3 DNA is TGTGCCAGCAGCTTTCGACTAGCGAACCAAGAGACCCAGTACTTC.

CDR3 DNA: TGTGCCAGCAGTGAATGTGGGGGGGGTCGCCCCGGCTACACCTTC. Its protein product is CASSECGGGRPGYTF. The V call is TRBV2, the J call TRBJ1-2, with D possibly TRBD1 on 5 matching bases. Deletions cut 2 bases from V and 8 bases from J, with 18 bases between. The CDR3 loop spans 15 amino acids. Germline CDR1 SNHLY, CDR2 FYNNEI.

The genes are TRBV27 and TRBJ2-7; 8 bases are shared with TRBD2. After removal of 3 bases from V and 3 bases from J, the junction contained 1 base not matched to a gene. Germline-derived CDR1 and CDR2 are MNHEY and SMNVEV (reference sequence). There are 13 residues in the CDR3. The CDR3 loop is CASSFGTSYEQYF. CDR3 nucleotide sequence: TGTGCCAGCAGTTTCGGGACTAGCTACGAGCAGTACTTC.

V and J are TRBV7-2 and TRBJ1-4; weak D call: TRBD1 (5 bases). This CDR3 region has 15 residues. Deletions cut 1 base from V and 8 bases from J, with 14 bases between. The germline CDR1 and CDR2 sequences are SGHTA and FQGNSA. Here the CDR3 DNA reads TGTGCCAGCAGCTTAGTCCGGGGGTTGGAGGAAAAACTGTTTTTT. Its protein product is CASSLVRGLEEKLFF.

The chain joins TRBV5-1 to TRBJ1-2; a weak D match, TRBD1 (6 bases). The CDR3 is 15 amino acids. Germline V gives CDR1 SGHRS, CDR2 YFSETQ. Trimming cost V 0 bases and J 1 base, with 10 bases left between them. The CDR3 nucleotides are TGCGCCAGCAGCTTGGCCCGCAGGGGTAACTATGGCTACACCTTC. Its translation: CASSLARRGNYGYTF.

This clone occurred a few times. J is TRBJ2-7 and V is TRBV5-1, with D maybe TRBD2 (7 bases). Trimming took 1 base from V and 5 from J, leaving 16 bases between them. CDR1 and CDR2 from the germline V gene are SGHRS and YFSETQ. The CDR3 has 15 residues. The CDR3 DNA reads TGCGCCAGCAGCTTGATGGGGGGGCCCGCCCACGAGCAGTACTTC. The encoded protein is CASSLMGGPAHEQYF.

The chain is built from TRBV9 and TRBJ1-5, with a weak D call TRBD1 (6 bases). This CDR3 comprises 16 residues. The germline V and J ends were trimmed by 0 bases and 6 bases, with 16 bases remaining between them. CDR1 and CDR2 from the germline V gene are SGDLS and YYNGEE. CDR3 nucleotide sequence: TGTGCCAGCAGCGTAGATGCGGGGGGCGAGAGTCAGCCCCAGCATTTT. Protein sequence: CASSVDAGGESQPQHF.

The chain carries TRBV27 and TRBJ2-7, with 11 bases fitting TRBD1. Germline CDR1 and CDR2: MNHEY and SMNVEV (reference sequence). V lost 3 bases to trimming and J lost 4 bases; unmatched junction nucleotides: 5. The CDR3 runs to 15 residues. The CDR3 sequence is CASSFTGQGVYEQYF. Written as DNA, the CDR3 is TGTGCCAGCAGTTTCACGGGACAGGGGGTTTACGAGCAGTACTTC.

V and J are TRBV7-9 and TRBJ1-2, with a possible D match to TRBD1 (5 bases). Trimming pared 0 bases from V and 8 bases from J, leaving 13 bases between. CDR1 SEHNR and CDR2 FQNEAQ come from the germline V gene (reference sequence). The CDR3 runs 14 residues. CDR3 nucleotides: TGTGCCAGCAGCTTAGCGCGAGGGGAGCACGGCTACACCTTC. Translated: CASSLARGEHGYTF.

This chain connects TRBV30 to TRBJ2-5; 7 nucleotides match TRBD2. Germline values: CDR1 GTSNPN, CDR2 SVGIG (reference sequence). CDR3 length: 13 residues. The V gene end was trimmed by 2 bases and the J gene end by 6 bases; junction bases not matched to a gene: 6. CDR3 protein: CAWSLGGTKTQYF. Written as DNA, the CDR3 is TGTGCCTGGAGTTTGGGGGGGACGAAGACCCAGTACTTC.

This chain links TRBV27 with TRBJ1-1, with 7 bases identical to TRBD1. CDR3 size: 17 residues. CDR1 is MNHEY, CDR2 SMNVEV, per germline (reference sequence). After removal of 7 bases from V and 0 bases from J, the junction contained 14 bases not matched to a gene. CDR3 loop: CASTRRWDSDMNTEAFF. In DNA form, the CDR3 reads TGTGCCAGCACCCGTCGGTGGGACAGTGATATGAACACTGAAGCTTTCTTT.

This chain joins TRBV18 and TRBJ2-1; 8 bases map to TRBD1. CDR1 and CDR2 from the germline V gene are KGHSH and LQKENI. J was trimmed by 1 base and V by 5 bases; bases with no gene match: 7. The CDR3 loop spans 16 amino acids. Here the CDR3 DNA reads TGTGCCAGCTCAGTGGGACAGGACGCATCCTACAATGAGCAGTTCTTC. It translates to CASSVGQDASYNEQFF.

This chain uses TRBV20-1 with TRBJ2-1; D remains ambiguous. The CDR3 length is 11 residues. Germline CDR1 is DFQATT and CDR2 is SNEGSKA (reference sequence). V was trimmed by 1 base and J by 8 bases, leaving 6 bases between them. CDR3 sequence (DNA): TGCAGTGCTAGAGCTCGAGATGAGCAGTTCTTC. This codes for CSARARDEQFF.

V usage is TRBV11-3 and J usage is TRBJ1-3, with a possible D match to TRBD1 (5 bases). Germline CDR1 reads SGHNT; CDR2 reads YENEEA. Trimming cost V 1 base and J 1 base, with 5 bases left between them. This CDR3 spans 14 amino acids. This CDR3 is CASSLGTSGNTIYF. CDR3 DNA sequence: TGTGCCAGCAGCTTAGGGACATCTGGAAACACCATATATTTT.

The rearrangement links TRBV29-1 to TRBJ2-7; 10 bases fit TRBD2. V trimming: 3 bases; J trimming: 0 bases; junction bases outside the gene matches: 2. Germline V gives CDR1 SQVTM, CDR2 ANQGSEA. The CDR3 contains 14 residues. CDR3 DNA: TGCAGCGTTGAGGCTAGCGGGAGCTCCTACGAGCAGTACTTC. Protein product: CSVEASGSSYEQYF.

J is TRBJ1-1 and V is TRBV19; weak D call: TRBD1 (6 bases). Germline V gene data show CDR1 as LNHDA and CDR2 as SQIVND (reference sequence). CDR3 length: 14 residues. Trimming shortened V by 5 bases and J by 4 bases, and 14 bases separated the two germline ends. The CDR3 sequence is CASSGQGKGTEAFF. The CDR3 DNA reads as TGTGCCAGTAGTGGCCAGGGGAAGGGCACTGAAGCTTTCTTT.

This clone was picked up a small number of times. Different DNA sequences within this sample yield the same CDR3. The rearrangement joins TRBV6-5 to TRBJ2-5; D is undetermined. Germline-derived CDR1 and CDR2 are MNHEY and SVGAGI. The CDR3 spans 13 residues. Trimming took off 0 bases at V and 1 base at J, with 3 bases between the two ends. As DNA, the CDR3 is TGTGCCAGCAGTTACTCGGGCCAAGAGACCCAGTACTTC. Protein: CASSYSGQETQYF.

The rearrangement joins TRBV4-3 to TRBJ2-7; 10 bases agree with TRBD1. Germline V gene sequence: CDR1 LGHNA, CDR2 YSLEER. The CDR3 extends over 15 amino acids. J was trimmed by 5 bases and V by 1 base; bases with no gene match: 5. Here the CDR3 reads CASSQAPGTGDEQYF. DNA of the CDR3: TGCGCCAGCAGCCAAGCCCCCGGGACAGGGGACGAGCAGTACTTC.

The gene calls are TRBV12-5 and TRBJ1-4; 7 bases fit TRBD1. V lost 10 bases to trimming and J lost 8 bases; unmatched junction nucleotides: 16. There are 15 residues in the CDR3. Germline V lookup: CDR1 LGHNT, CDR2 FRNRAP. The CDR3 protein is CAIERGQPTMEKLFF. In DNA, the CDR3 is TGTGCTATCGAGCGGGGACAGCCCACAATGGAAAAACTGTTTTTT.

This clone was recorded at least ten times. The sample holds other DNA sequences that translate to the same CDR3. V and J are TRBV30 and TRBJ1-4; D gene unclear. V dropped 2 bases and J dropped 17 bases, with 27 bases sitting between them. The V gene's germline CDR1 is GTSNPN and CDR2 SVGIG (reference sequence). The CDR3 covers 15 residues. The DNA for the CDR3 is TGTGCCTGGAGTTATTCTAGTATCCTGAAACACCCCATTTTTTTT. It encodes CAWSYSSILKHPIFF.

CDR3 sequence (DNA): TGCGCCAGCAGCCAACTTGGACCTACGGGCGATGAGCAGTTCTTC. The encoded protein is CASSQLGPTGDEQFF. The chain uses TRBV4-1 and TRBJ2-1; the D is unclear. Germline V gene sequence: CDR1 MGHRA, CDR2 YSYEKL. V gave up 2 bases and J gave up 8 bases, with 16 bases separating them. The CDR3 is 15 amino acids.

The genes are TRBV18 and TRBJ2-1; 14 bases align to TRBD2. In germline, CDR1 is KGHSH, CDR2 LQKENI. This CDR3 region has 19 residues. V was pared by 3 bases and J by 2 bases, with 9 bases of the junction left unmatched. In DNA form, the CDR3 reads TGTGCCAGCTCACCGACTAGCGGGAGGGCCGTGGACCCCTACAATGAGCAGTTCTTC. Amino acid sequence: CASSPTSGRAVDPYNEQFF.

V is TRBV6-1 and J is TRBJ2-7; the D gene is possibly TRBD2 (5 bases). The CDR3 spans 15 residues. V was trimmed by 10 bases and J by 5 bases, leaving 24 bases between them. Looked up from germline, CDR1 is MNHNS and CDR2 is SASEGT. DNA for the CDR3: TGTGCCACCACGTTTCTCCCTCCGGGGTCCCACGAGCAGTACTTC. This sequence encodes CATTFLPPGSHEQYF.

The rearrangement joins TRBV9 to TRBJ1-4; D is unresolved. This CDR3 has 12 residues. V was cut by 6 bases and J by 5 bases, with 8 bases left in between. Germline V gene data show CDR1 as SGDLS and CDR2 as YYNGEE. Written as DNA, the CDR3 is TGTGCCAGCATCTACATAAATGAAAAACTGTTTTTT. It specifies CASIYINEKLFF.

The rearrangement links TRBV5-1 to TRBJ2-7; 8 bases align to TRBD1. Trimming cost V 4 bases and J 6 bases; bases outside gene matches: 9. The CDR3 has 14 amino acids. Germline CDR1 is SGHRS and CDR2 is YFSETQ. The CDR3 reads CASSPADRVGEQYF. CDR3 in DNA: TGCGCCAGCAGCCCCGCGGACAGGGTAGGCGAGCAGTACTTC.

The J gene is TRBJ2-5, the V gene TRBV5-5; maybe TRBD2 (7 bases). The J call may be incorrect, as the DNA end agrees better with TRBJ2-7. This CDR3 comprises 13 residues. Germline V gives CDR1 SGHKS, CDR2 YYEKEE (reference sequence). The CDR3 sequence: CANGLGGSDEQYF. The CDR3 DNA sequence: TGTGCCAATGGACTAGGGGGGAGTGACGAGCAGTACTTC.

The rearrangement links TRBV6-4 to TRBJ2-3, with TRBD2 identical over 8 bases. The CDR3 is 15 amino acids. Germline V gene data show CDR1 as MRHNA and CDR2 as SNTAGT. The V gene end was trimmed by 5 bases and the J gene end by 6 bases; junction bases not matched to a gene: 10. CDR3 amino acids: CASSPGTSSTDTQYF. DNA for the CDR3: TGTGCCAGCAGTCCCGGGACTAGTTCTACGGATACGCAGTATTTT.